This T cell receptor (beta chain) was sequenced for a study of T cells of healthy individuals. This CDR3 spans 12 amino acids. Germline V gene sequence: CDR1 SNHLY, CDR2 FYNNEI. V was cut by 3 bases and J by 6 bases, with 6 bases left in between. This clonotype has a count of ten or more. One entry per CDR3 protein results from TCRdb running MiXCR on the 5' RACE reads. The sample consists of over 95,000 distinct CDR3 sequences, approximately 15% of them appearing once. J is TRBJ2-1 and V is TRBV2; D is undetermined. The TCR was taken from a human donor in good health. DNA for the CDR3: TGTGCCAGCAGTGATCTCATCAATGAGCAGTTCTTC. As protein: CASSDLINEQFF.